This paragraph covers one TCR beta chain sequence. The antigen is undetermined. Trimming at V came to 4 bases and at J to 3 bases, leaving 10 bases not matched to a gene. Germline lookup yields CDR1 LGHDT and CDR2 YNNKEL (reference sequence). The CDR3 covers 17 residues. The data were taken from a study of persistence of HIV-infected CD4 T cells. Anti-CD3/anti-CD28 beads served as a nonspecific positive control stimulus. Sorting of responding CD4+ T cells relied on upregulated CD40 ligand together with CD69. Stimulated PBMCs had first been depleted of CD8+ T cells. This was the immunoSEQ version 4 assay in survey mode. Sequenced by immunoSEQ multiplex PCR; TCRdb stores in-frame clones only, minus some. The sample contains roughly 43,000 clones, roughly 90% of which appear only once.

The rearrangement uses TRBV3-1 (or the pseudogene TRBV3-2) and TRBJ2-1, with 9 bases identical to TRBD1. This sequence originates from an adult man with HIV who was CMV-seropositive. The source material was CD4+ T cells sorted from PBMCs after roughly 18-hour stimulation, sampled from a patient who received antiretroviral therapy. This CDR3 reads CASSPLTGQGNYNEQFF. Here the CDR3 DNA reads TGTGCCAGCAGCCCGCTGACCGGACAGGGGAACTACAATGAGCAGTTCTTC.